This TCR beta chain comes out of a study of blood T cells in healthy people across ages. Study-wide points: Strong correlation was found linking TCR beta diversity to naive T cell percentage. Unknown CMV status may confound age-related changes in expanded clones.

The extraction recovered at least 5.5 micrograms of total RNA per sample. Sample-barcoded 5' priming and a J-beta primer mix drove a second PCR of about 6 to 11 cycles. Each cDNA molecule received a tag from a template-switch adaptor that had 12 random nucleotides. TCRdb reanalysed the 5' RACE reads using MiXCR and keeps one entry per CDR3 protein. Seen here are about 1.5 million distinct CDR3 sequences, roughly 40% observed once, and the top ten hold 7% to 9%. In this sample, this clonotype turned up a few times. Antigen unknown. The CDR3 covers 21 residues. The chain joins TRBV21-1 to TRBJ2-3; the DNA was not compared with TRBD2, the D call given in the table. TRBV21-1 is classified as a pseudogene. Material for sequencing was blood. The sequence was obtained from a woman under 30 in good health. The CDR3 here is CASSKVDSRAGTSGTPHTQYF. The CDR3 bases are TGTGCCAGCAGCAAAGTGGATAGCCGAGCCGGGACTAGCGGGACTCCCCATACGCAGTATTTT.